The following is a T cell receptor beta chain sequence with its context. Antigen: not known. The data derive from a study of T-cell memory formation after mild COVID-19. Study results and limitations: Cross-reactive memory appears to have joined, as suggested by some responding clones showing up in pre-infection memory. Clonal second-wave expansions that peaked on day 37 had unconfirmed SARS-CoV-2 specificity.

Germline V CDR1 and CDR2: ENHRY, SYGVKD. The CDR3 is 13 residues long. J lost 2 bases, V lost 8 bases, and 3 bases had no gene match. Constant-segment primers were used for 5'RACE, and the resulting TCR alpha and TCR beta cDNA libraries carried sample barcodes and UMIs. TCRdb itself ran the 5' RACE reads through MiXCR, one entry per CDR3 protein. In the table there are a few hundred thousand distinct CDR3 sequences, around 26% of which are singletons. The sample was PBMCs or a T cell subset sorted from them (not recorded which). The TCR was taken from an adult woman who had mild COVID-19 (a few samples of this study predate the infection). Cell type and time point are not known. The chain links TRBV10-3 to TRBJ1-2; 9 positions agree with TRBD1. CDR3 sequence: CAIRDRVNYGYTF. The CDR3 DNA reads TGTGCCATCCGGGACAGGGTAAACTATGGCTACACCTTC.